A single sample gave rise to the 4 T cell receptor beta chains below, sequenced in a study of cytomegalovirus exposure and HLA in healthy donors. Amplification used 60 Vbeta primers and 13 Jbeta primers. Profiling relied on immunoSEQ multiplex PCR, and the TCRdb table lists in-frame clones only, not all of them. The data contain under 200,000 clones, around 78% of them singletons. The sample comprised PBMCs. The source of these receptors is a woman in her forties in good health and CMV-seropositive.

CDR3 coding DNA: TGTGCCAGCAGCCAAGCCACCGGGGGAACAACTAATGAAAAACTGTTTTTT. Protein sequence: CASSQATGGTTNEKLFF. This chain connects TRBV4-2 to TRBJ1-4; maybe TRBD1 (5 bases). With 1 base removed from V and 0 bases from J, the gap between germline ends came to 12 bases. Per the germline V gene, CDR1 is LGHNA and CDR2 is YNFKEQ. There are 17 residues in the CDR3.

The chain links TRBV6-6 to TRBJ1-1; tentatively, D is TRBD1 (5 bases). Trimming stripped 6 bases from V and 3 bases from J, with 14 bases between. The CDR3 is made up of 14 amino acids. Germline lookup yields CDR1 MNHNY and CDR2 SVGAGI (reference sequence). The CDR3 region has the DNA TGTGCCAGCAGGCCTCACGACAGCTACACTGAAGCTTTCTTT. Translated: CASRPHDSYTEAFF.

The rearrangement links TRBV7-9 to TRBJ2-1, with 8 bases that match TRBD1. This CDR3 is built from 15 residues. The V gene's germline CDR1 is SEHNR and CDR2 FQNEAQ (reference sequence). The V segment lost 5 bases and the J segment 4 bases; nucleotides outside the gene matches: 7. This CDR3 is CASSRPGQAYNEQFF. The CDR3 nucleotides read TGTGCCAGCAGCCGACCGGGACAGGCTTACAATGAGCAGTTCTTC. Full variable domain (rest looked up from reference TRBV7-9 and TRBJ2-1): DTGVSQNPRHKITKRGQNVTFRCDPISEHNRLYWYRQTLGQGPEFLTYFQNEAQLEKSRLLSDRFSAERPKGSFSTLEIQRTEQGDSAMYLCASSRPGQAYNEQFFGPGTRLTVL.

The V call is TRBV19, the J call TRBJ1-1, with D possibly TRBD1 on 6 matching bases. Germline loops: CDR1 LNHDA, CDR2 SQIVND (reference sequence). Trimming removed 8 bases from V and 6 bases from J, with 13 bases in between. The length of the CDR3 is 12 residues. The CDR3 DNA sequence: TGTGCCAGTGGGGACACGTACGCTGAAGCTTTCTTT. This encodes CASGDTYAEAFF.